The rows below give T cell receptor beta chains drawn from one sample of a study of shared clonotypes between healthy human individuals. The data were produced by immunoSEQ multiplex PCR, yet TCRdb's version contains in-frame clones alone and is incomplete. The sample carries approximately 700,000 clones, around 73% recorded once. Sequenced input: memory CD4+ T cells sorted from blood. The origin of the receptors is a woman aged 30 to 39 in good health. Each CDR3 is given with its conserved first and last residue. The D gene is left open where the match is weak. For some rows the clone size is stated as once, few or many, or as a class when expanded; others skip it.

j_gene: TRBJ2-1; abundance: once; d_gene: .; v_gene: TRBV4-2; CDR3aa: CASSQDLNGRTQFF; CDR3nt: TGTGCCAGCAGCCAAGATCTTAACGGGAGAACCCAGTTCTTC
j_gene: TRBJ1-4; abundance: .; d_gene: .; v_gene: TRBV7-9; CDR3aa: CASSLGASDEKLFF; CDR3nt: TGTGCCAGCAGCTTAGGTGCCAGTGATGAAAAACTGTTTTTT
j_gene: TRBJ2-1; abundance: .; d_gene: TRBD2; v_gene: TRBV9; CDR3aa: CASSERGGRQNEQFF; CDR3nt: TGTGCCAGCAGCGAGAGGGGCGGGAGGCAAAATGAGCAGTTCTTC
j_gene: TRBJ1-5; abundance: .; d_gene: TRBD1; v_gene: TRBV11-2; CDR3aa: CASSLGTGGGQPQHF; CDR3nt: TGTGCCAGCAGCTTAGGGACAGGGGGCGGTCAGCCCCAGCATTTT
j_gene: TRBJ2-1; abundance: .; d_gene: TRBD2; v_gene: TRBV11-2; CDR3aa: CASSLGTGGGHEQFF; CDR3nt: TGTGCCAGCAGCTTAGGGACGGGAGGCGGGCATGAGCAGTTCTTC
j_gene: TRBJ1-2; abundance: .; d_gene: .; v_gene: TRBV19; CDR3aa: CASSIGSGRLDGYYGYTF; CDR3nt: TGTGCCAGTAGTATCGGGTCCGGACGGCTAGACGGATACTATGGCTACACCTTC
j_gene: TRBJ2-1; abundance: few; d_gene: .; v_gene: TRBV7-9; CDR3aa: CASSWGLNNEQFF; CDR3nt: TGTGCCAGCAGCTGGGGACTGAACAATGAGCAGTTCTTC
j_gene: TRBJ1-5; abundance: once; d_gene: .; v_gene: TRBV2; CDR3aa: CASSNSNSNQPQHF; CDR3nt: TGTGCCAGCAGTAACTCAAACTCCAATCAGCCCCAGCATTTT
j_gene: TRBJ1-2; abundance: .; d_gene: .; v_gene: TRBV19; CDR3aa: CASSWISYGYTF; CDR3nt: TGTGCCAGTAGTTGGATCAGCTATGGCTACACCTTC
j_gene: TRBJ2-7; abundance: .; d_gene: .; v_gene: TRBV6-1; CDR3aa: CASSEQPAGYEQYF; CDR3nt: TGTGCCAGCAGTGAACAGCCCGCAGGTTACGAGCAGTACTTC
j_gene: TRBJ1-2; abundance: .; d_gene: .; v_gene: TRBV6-6; CDR3aa: CASSQGLDHGYTF; CDR3nt: TGTGCCAGCTCGCAGGGTCTGGATCATGGCTACACCTTC
j_gene: TRBJ2-1; abundance: .; d_gene: .; v_gene: TRBV6-1; CDR3aa: CASREGGVKQFF; CDR3nt: TGTGCCAGCAGAGAGGGGGGAGTCAAGCAGTTCTTC
j_gene: TRBJ2-7; abundance: .; d_gene: .; v_gene: TRBV25-1; CDR3aa: CASSENRDLNEQYF; CDR3nt: TGTGCCAGCAGTGAAAACCGGGACCTCAACGAGCAGTACTTC
j_gene: TRBJ1-3; abundance: few; d_gene: .; v_gene: TRBV7-3; CDR3aa: CASSAQGGDPSGNTIYF; CDR3nt: TGTGCCAGCAGCGCCCAGGGCGGGGATCCCTCTGGAAACACCATATATTTT
j_gene: TRBJ2-2; abundance: .; d_gene: .; v_gene: TRBV29-1; CDR3aa: CSVGSTTNTGELFF; CDR3nt: TGCAGCGTGGGGTCCACGACGAACACCGGGGAGCTGTTTTTT
j_gene: TRBJ1-1; abundance: .; d_gene: .; v_gene: TRBV6-1; CDR3aa: CASSERGGGTEAFF; CDR3nt: TGTGCCAGCAGTGAAAGGGGAGGGGGCACTGAAGCTTTCTTT
j_gene: TRBJ2-7; abundance: few; d_gene: .; v_gene: TRBV28; CDR3aa: CASSYFDEQYF; CDR3nt: TGTGCCAGCAGTTATTTCGACGAGCAGTACTTC
j_gene: TRBJ2-3; abundance: once; d_gene: .; v_gene: TRBV30; CDR3aa: CAWSGQVRTDTQYF; CDR3nt: TGTGCCTGGAGTGGCCAGGTCCGCACAGATACGCAGTATTTT
j_gene: TRBJ1-5; abundance: .; d_gene: .; v_gene: TRBV30; CDR3aa: CAWRLGGGGNQPQHF; CDR3nt: TGTGCCTGGAGGCTCGGGGGGGGCGGGAATCAGCCCCAGCATTTT
j_gene: TRBJ2-1; abundance: .; d_gene: .; v_gene: TRBV19; CDR3aa: CASSILSSSYNEQFF; CDR3nt: TGTGCCAGTAGTATTTTGTCGAGCTCCTACAATGAGCAGTTCTTC
j_gene: TRBJ2-7; abundance: .; d_gene: .; v_gene: TRBV6-6; CDR3aa: CASSPQTGVAYEQYF; CDR3nt: TGTGCCAGCAGTCCACAGACAGGTGTTGCGTACGAGCAGTACTTC
j_gene: TRBJ2-2; abundance: few; d_gene: TRBD2; v_gene: TRBV5-1; CDR3aa: CASSFTSGRGTGELFF; CDR3nt: TGCGCCAGCAGCTTCACTAGCGGGAGGGGCACCGGGGAGCTGTTTTTT
j_gene: TRBJ2-1; abundance: .; d_gene: .; v_gene: TRBV6-6; CDR3aa: CASSYPSYNEQFF; CDR3nt: TGTGCCAGCAGTTACCCGTCCTACAATGAGCAGTTCTTC
j_gene: TRBJ2-7; abundance: .; d_gene: TRBD2; v_gene: TRBV25-1; CDR3aa: CASSPTSGKYEQYF; CDR3nt: TGTGCCAGCAGCCCGACTAGCGGGAAGTACGAGCAGTACTTC
j_gene: TRBJ2-5; abundance: .; d_gene: .; v_gene: TRBV7-9; CDR3aa: CASSLALFSQETQYF; CDR3nt: TGTGCCAGCAGCTTAGCTCTTTTCTCGCAAGAGACCCAGTACTTC
j_gene: TRBJ2-5; abundance: .; d_gene: TRBD1; v_gene: TRBV5-1; CDR3aa: CASSRDRASETQYF; CDR3nt: TGCGCCAGCAGCAGGGACAGGGCCTCTGAGACCCAGTACTTC
j_gene: TRBJ2-1; abundance: .; d_gene: .; v_gene: TRBV6-4; CDR3aa: CASSHVGGSAFSYNEQFF; CDR3nt: TGTGCCAGCAGTCATGTTGGGGGTAGCGCTTTCTCCTACAATGAGCAGTTCTTC
j_gene: TRBJ1-1; abundance: .; d_gene: .; v_gene: TRBV19; CDR3aa: CASSWGMNTEAFF; CDR3nt: TGTGCCAGTTCGTGGGGAATGAACACTGAAGCTTTCTTT
j_gene: TRBJ1-2; abundance: many; d_gene: .; v_gene: TRBV19; CDR3aa: CASSIQVGLEGYTF; CDR3nt: TGTGCCAGTAGTATACAGGTGGGGCTTGAAGGCTACACCTTC
j_gene: TRBJ2-5; abundance: .; d_gene: .; v_gene: TRBV19; CDR3aa: CASSIGGSSGETQYF; CDR3nt: TGTGCCAGTAGTATAGGGGGGAGTTCAGGAGAGACCCAGTACTTC
j_gene: TRBJ2-3; abundance: .; d_gene: .; v_gene: TRBV6-9; CDR3aa: CASIGYRTDTQYF; CDR3nt: TGTGCCAGCATAGGGTATAGAACAGATACGCAGTATTTT
j_gene: TRBJ1-5; abundance: once; d_gene: .; v_gene: TRBV7-9; CDR3aa: CASSFEQNQPQHF; CDR3nt: TGTGCCAGCAGCTTCGAACAGAATCAGCCCCAGCATTTT
j_gene: TRBJ2-2; abundance: .; d_gene: .; v_gene: TRBV2; CDR3aa: CASSIDSPANTGELFF; CDR3nt: TGTGCCAGCAGTATCGACAGCCCCGCGAACACCGGGGAGCTGTTTTTT
j_gene: TRBJ2-3; abundance: many; d_gene: .; v_gene: TRBV7-9; CDR3aa: CASSLEWADTQYF; CDR3nt: TGTGCCAGCAGCTTAGAATGGGCAGATACGCAGTATTTT
j_gene: TRBJ1-1; abundance: once; d_gene: .; v_gene: TRBV28; CDR3aa: CASTPSRGLRNTEAFF; CDR3nt: TGTGCCAGCACCCCTAGTAGGGGTTTGAGGAACACTGAAGCTTTCTTT
j_gene: TRBJ2-7; abundance: .; d_gene: TRBD1; v_gene: TRBV28; CDR3aa: CASTPGDRDHEQYF; CDR3nt: TGTGCCAGCACCCCGGGGGACAGGGACCACGAGCAGTACTTC
j_gene: TRBJ2-1; abundance: .; d_gene: .; v_gene: TRBV6-5; CDR3aa: CASSSSLSRGNEQFF; CDR3nt: .
j_gene: TRBJ2-7; abundance: .; d_gene: .; v_gene: TRBV30; CDR3aa: CAWSAHYEQYF; CDR3nt: TGTGCCTGGAGTGCACACTACGAGCAGTACTTC
j_gene: TRBJ1-2; abundance: .; d_gene: .; v_gene: TRBV11-2; CDR3aa: CASSSGPGTLRGYTF; CDR3nt: TGTGCCAGCAGCTCGGGGCCGGGGACCTTACGGGGCTACACCTTC
j_gene: TRBJ2-2; abundance: few; d_gene: .; v_gene: TRBV2; CDR3aa: CASRLGGNTGELFF; CDR3nt: TGTGCCAGCCGCCTTGGGGGGAACACCGGGGAGCTGTTTTTT
j_gene: TRBJ2-3; abundance: .; d_gene: TRBD2; v_gene: TRBV19; CDR3aa: CASSWIAGGTSTDTQYF; CDR3nt: TGTGCCAGTAGTTGGATAGCGGGGGGAACTAGCACAGATACGCAGTATTTT
j_gene: TRBJ2-3; abundance: .; d_gene: TRBD2; v_gene: TRBV7-2; CDR3aa: CASSPGLATDTQYF; CDR3nt: TGTGCCAGCAGCCCGGGACTAGCAACAGATACGCAGTATTTT
j_gene: TRBJ2-1; abundance: .; d_gene: TRBD2; v_gene: TRBV7-6; CDR3aa: CASSLSSGSSSEQFF; CDR3nt: TGTGCCAGCAGCTTATCTAGCGGGAGTTCAAGTGAGCAGTTCTTC
j_gene: TRBJ1-6; abundance: .; d_gene: .; v_gene: TRBV11-2; CDR3aa: CASRTAGSRTPLHF; CDR3nt: TGTGCCAGCAGGACCGCCGGGAGTAGGACACCCCTCCACTTT
j_gene: TRBJ2-7; abundance: .; d_gene: TRBD1; v_gene: TRBV6-6; CDR3aa: CASSYSKTGGGEQYF; CDR3nt: TGTGCCAGCAGTTACTCGAAGACAGGGGGCGGCGAGCAGTACTTC
j_gene: TRBJ2-7; abundance: .; d_gene: TRBD1; v_gene: TRBV6-6; CDR3aa: CASTPHTPGQSYEQYF; CDR3nt: TGTGCCAGCACCCCACATACCCCGGGACAGTCCTACGAGCAGTACTTC
j_gene: TRBJ2-7; abundance: .; d_gene: .; v_gene: TRBV6-1; CDR3aa: CASKDGPYEQYF; CDR3nt: TGTGCCAGCAAGGATGGGCCCTACGAGCAGTACTTC
j_gene: TRBJ2-3; abundance: .; d_gene: .; v_gene: TRBV7-8; CDR3aa: CASSFVGLATDTQYF; CDR3nt: TGTGCCAGCAGCTTTGTCGGTCTGGCCACAGATACGCAGTATTTT
j_gene: TRBJ1-2; abundance: .; d_gene: TRBD1; v_gene: TRBV19; CDR3aa: CASSTLGTGVGGYTF; CDR3nt: TGTGCCAGTAGTACACTAGGGACAGGGGTTGGTGGCTACACCTTC